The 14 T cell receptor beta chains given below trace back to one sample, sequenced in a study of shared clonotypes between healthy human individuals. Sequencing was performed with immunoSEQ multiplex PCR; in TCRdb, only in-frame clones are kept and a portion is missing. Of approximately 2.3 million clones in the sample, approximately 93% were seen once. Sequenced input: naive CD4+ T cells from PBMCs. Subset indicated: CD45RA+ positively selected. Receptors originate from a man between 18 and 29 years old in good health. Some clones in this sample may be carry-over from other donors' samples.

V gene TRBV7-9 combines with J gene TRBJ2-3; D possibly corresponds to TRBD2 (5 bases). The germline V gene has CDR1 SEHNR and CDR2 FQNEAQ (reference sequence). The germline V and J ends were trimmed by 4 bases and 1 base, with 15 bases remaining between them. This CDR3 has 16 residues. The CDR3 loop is CASSWAGRSRTDTQYF. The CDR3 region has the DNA TGTGCCAGCAGCTGGGCGGGCAGGAGCCGCACAGATACGCAGTATTTT.

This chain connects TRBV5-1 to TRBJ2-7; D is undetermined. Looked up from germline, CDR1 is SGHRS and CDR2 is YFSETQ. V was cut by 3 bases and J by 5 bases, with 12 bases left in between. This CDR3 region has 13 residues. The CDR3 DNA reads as TGCGCCAGCAGCTCCCGGGCCAACGACGAGCAGTACTTC. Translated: CASSSRANDEQYF.

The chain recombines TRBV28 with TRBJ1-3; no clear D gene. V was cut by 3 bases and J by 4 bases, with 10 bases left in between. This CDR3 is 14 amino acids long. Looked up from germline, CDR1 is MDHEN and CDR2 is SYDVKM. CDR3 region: CASSLQSLGNTIYF. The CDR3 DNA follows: TGTGCCAGCAGTTTGCAGAGCCTGGGAAACACCATATATTTT.

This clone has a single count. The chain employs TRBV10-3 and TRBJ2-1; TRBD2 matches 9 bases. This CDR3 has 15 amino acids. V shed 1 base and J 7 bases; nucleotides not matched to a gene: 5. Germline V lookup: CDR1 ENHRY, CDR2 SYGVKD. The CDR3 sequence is CAISEYGTSRNEQFF. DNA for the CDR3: TGTGCCATCAGTGAGTACGGGACTAGCAGGAATGAGCAGTTCTTC.

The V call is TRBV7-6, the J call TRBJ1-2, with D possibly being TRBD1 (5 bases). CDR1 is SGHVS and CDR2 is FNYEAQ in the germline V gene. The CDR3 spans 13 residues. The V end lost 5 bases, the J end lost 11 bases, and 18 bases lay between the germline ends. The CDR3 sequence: CASSLGPGSEYTF. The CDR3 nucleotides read TGTGCCAGCAGCCTGGGACCGGGGTCGGAGTACACCTTC.

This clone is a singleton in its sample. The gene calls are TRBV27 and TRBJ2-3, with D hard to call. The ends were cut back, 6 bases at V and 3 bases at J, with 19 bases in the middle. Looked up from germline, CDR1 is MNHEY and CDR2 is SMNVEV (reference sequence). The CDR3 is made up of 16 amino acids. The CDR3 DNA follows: TGTGCCAGCAGCCCCTCCTGGCGTACTCGGACAGATACGCAGTATTTT. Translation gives CASSPSWRTRTDTQYF.

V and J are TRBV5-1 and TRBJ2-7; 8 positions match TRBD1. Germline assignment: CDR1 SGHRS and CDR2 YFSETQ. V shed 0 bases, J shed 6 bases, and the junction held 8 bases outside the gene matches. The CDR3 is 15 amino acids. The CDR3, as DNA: TGCGCCAGCAGCTTGGCCACGGACAGGGTCGGCGAGCAGTACTTC. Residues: CASSLATDRVGEQYF. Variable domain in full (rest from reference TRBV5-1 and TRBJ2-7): KAGVTQTPRYLIKTRGQQVTLSCSPISGHRSVSWYQQTPGQGLQFLFEYFSETQRNKGNFPGRFSGRQFSNSRSEMNVSTLELGDSALYLCASSLATDRVGEQYFGPGTRLTVT.

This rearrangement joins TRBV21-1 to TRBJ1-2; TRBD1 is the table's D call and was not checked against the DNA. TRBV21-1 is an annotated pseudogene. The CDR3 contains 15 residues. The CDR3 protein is CASSILDRDHYGYTF. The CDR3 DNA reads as TGTGCCAGCAGCATCCTAGACAGGGACCATTATGGCTACACCTTC.

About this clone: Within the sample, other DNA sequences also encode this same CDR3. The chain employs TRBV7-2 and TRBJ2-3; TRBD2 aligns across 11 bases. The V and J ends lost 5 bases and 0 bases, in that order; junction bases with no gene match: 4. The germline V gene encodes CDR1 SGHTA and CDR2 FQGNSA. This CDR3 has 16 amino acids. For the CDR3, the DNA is TGTGCCAGCAGCCCAGGGACTAGCGGAAGCACAGATACGCAGTATTTT. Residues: CASSPGTSGSTDTQYF.

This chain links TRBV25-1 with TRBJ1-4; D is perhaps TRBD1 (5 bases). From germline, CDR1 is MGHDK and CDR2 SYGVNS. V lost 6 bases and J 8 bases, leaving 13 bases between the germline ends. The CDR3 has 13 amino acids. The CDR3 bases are TGTGCCAGCAGCCAACGGGGACTAGAAAAACTGTTTTTT. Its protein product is CASSQRGLEKLFF. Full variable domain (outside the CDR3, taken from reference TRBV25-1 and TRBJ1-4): EADIYQTPRYLVIGTGKKITLECSQTMGHDKMYWYQQDPGMELHLIHYSYGVNSTEKGDLSSESTVSRIRTEHFPLTLESARPSHTSQYLCASSQRGLEKLFFGSGTQLSVL.

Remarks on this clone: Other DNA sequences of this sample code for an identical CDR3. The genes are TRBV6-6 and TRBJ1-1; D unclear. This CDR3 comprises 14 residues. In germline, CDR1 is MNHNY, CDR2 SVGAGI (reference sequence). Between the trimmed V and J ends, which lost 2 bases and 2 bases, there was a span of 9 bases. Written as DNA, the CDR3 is TGTGCCAGCAGTTACCGGGGTCCCAACACTGAAGCTTTCTTT. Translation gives CASSYRGPNTEAFF.

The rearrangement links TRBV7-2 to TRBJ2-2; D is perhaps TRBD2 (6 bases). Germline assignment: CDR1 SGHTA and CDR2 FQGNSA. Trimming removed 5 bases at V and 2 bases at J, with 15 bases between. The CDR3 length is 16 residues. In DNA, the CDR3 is TGTGCCAGCAGCCCCATTAGCGGATCAAACACCGGGGAGCTGTTTTTT. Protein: CASSPISGSNTGELFF. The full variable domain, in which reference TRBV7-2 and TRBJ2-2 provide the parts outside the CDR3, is GAGVSQSPSNKVTEKGKDVELRCDPISGHTALYWYRQSLGQGLEFLIYFQGNSAPDKSGLPSDRFSAERTGGSVSTLTIQRTQQEDSAVYLCASSPISGSNTGELFFGEGSRLTVL.

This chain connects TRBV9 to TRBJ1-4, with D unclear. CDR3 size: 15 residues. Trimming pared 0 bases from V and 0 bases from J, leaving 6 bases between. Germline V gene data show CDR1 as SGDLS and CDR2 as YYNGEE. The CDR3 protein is CASSVGDATNEKLFF. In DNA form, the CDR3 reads TGTGCCAGCAGCGTAGGGGATGCAACTAATGAAAAACTGTTTTTT.

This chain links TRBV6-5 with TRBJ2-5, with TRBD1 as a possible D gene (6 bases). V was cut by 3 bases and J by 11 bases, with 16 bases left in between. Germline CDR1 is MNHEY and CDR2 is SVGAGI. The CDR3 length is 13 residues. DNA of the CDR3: TGTGCCAGCAGTTATACCCGGACAGATCAGCAGTACTTC. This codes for CASSYTRTDQQYF.